This entry lists 20 T cell receptor beta chains sequenced from one sample in a study of blood T cell repertoires in COVID-19. Sequencing was performed with immunoSEQ multiplex PCR; in TCRdb, only in-frame clones are kept and a portion is missing. The sample has about 300,000 clones, roughly 89% seen once; the top ten hold approximately 2%. The sample was peripheral blood. The receptors originated from a woman in her thirties with COVID-19, enrolled during active disease.

Only a few counts were recorded for this clone. This rearrangement joins TRBV5-5 to TRBJ2-7; TRBD2 might be the D (6 bases). The CDR3 is 14 amino acids. V lost 5 bases, J lost 12 bases, and 24 bases lay in between. The germline gives CDR1 SGHKS, CDR2 YYEKEE (reference sequence). Here the CDR3 reads CASRSPEEGPLWYV. The DNA of the CDR3 is TGTGCCAGCAGGTCGCCTGAGGAGGGGCCCCTTTGGTACGTC.

The chain joins TRBV15 to TRBJ2-7, with D unclear. V lost 6 bases and J 0 bases, leaving 12 bases between the germline ends. This CDR3 spans 14 amino acids. The V gene's germline CDR1 is LNHNV and CDR2 YYDKDF (reference sequence). For the CDR3, the DNA is TGTGCCACCAGTCTCGGTAGAGGCTCCTACGAGCAGTACTTC. It yields the protein CATSLGRGSYEQYF.

This chain uses TRBV3-1 (or the pseudogene TRBV3-2) with TRBJ2-2, with D uncertain. Trimming took 7 bases from V and 7 from J, leaving 13 bases between them. Germline CDR1 and CDR2: LGHDT and YNNKEL (reference sequence). CDR3 length equals 13 residues. Here the CDR3 reads CASKVSRGGELFF. CDR3 nucleotides: TGTGCCAGCAAGGTCTCCCGCGGCGGGGAGCTGTTTTTT.

This chain uses TRBV19 with TRBJ2-1; 10 bases agree with TRBD1. CDR3 length: 16 amino acids. V shed 5 bases, J shed 4 bases, and the junction held 8 bases outside the gene matches. Germline CDR1 LNHDA, CDR2 SQIVND (reference sequence). CDR3 residues: CASSWGDRGLYNEQFF. The DNA for the CDR3 is TGTGCCAGTAGTTGGGGGGACAGGGGCCTATACAATGAGCAGTTCTTC.

The chain employs TRBV2 and TRBJ2-5; no clear D. V gave up 2 bases and J gave up 4 bases, with 8 bases separating them. Germline loops: CDR1 SNHLY, CDR2 FYNNEI. The CDR3 contains 13 residues. The CDR3 reads CASSENRVETQYF. DNA of the CDR3: TGTGCCAGCAGTGAAAACCGGGTAGAGACCCAGTACTTC.

The V and J genes are TRBV6-1 and TRBJ1-2; the D is unclear. The germline V gene has CDR1 MNHNS and CDR2 SASEGT. This CDR3 has 13 residues. The germline V and J ends were trimmed by 3 bases and 6 bases, with 11 bases remaining between them. CDR3 nucleotides: TGTGCCAGCAGTGAGGTGATCGCGGATGGCTACACCTTC. Residues: CASSEVIADGYTF.

This clone was detected only a few times. This chain joins TRBV29-1 and TRBJ1-5; no firm D call. Trimming removed 3 bases from V and 7 bases from J, with 7 bases in between. CDR1 and CDR2 (germline): SQVTM, ANQGSEA. CDR3 size: 11 residues. The CDR3 bases are TGCAGCGTTGATGGCCACCAGCCCCAGCATTTT. Translation: CSVDGHQPQHF.

The chain uses TRBV18 and TRBJ1-1; D remains unclear. V lost 3 bases to trimming and J lost 5 bases, with 10 bases between them. Germline CDR1 reads KGHSH; CDR2 reads LQKENI. This CDR3 is 13 amino acids long. This CDR3 is CASSPSRGTEAFF. The CDR3, as DNA: TGTGCCAGCTCACCGTCCCGGGGTACTGAAGCTTTCTTT.

This chain uses TRBV3-1 (or the pseudogene TRBV3-2) with TRBJ2-7; D not resolved. The CDR3 spans 12 residues. Trimming removed 3 bases at V and 6 bases at J, with 9 bases between. Germline CDR1 and CDR2: LGHDT and YNNKEL (reference sequence). The CDR3 region has the DNA TGTGCCAGCAGCCAGTATAACGGCGAGCAGTACTTC. Its translation is CASSQYNGEQYF.

The J gene is TRBJ1-1, the V gene TRBV18, with unresolved D. The CDR3 loop spans 14 amino acids. The germline V gene encodes CDR1 KGHSH and CDR2 LQKENI. The V and J ends lost 2 bases and 6 bases respectively, with 13 bases between them. The CDR3 nucleotides read TGTGCCAGCTCACCAAGTGGGCAGGTGGCTGAAGCTTTCTTT. Its protein product is CASSPSGQVAEAFF.

As regards this clone: Within the sample, other DNA sequences also encode this same CDR3. The gene calls are TRBV19 and TRBJ1-1; D not certain. CDR3 length: 14 residues. Trimming removed 2 bases at V and 2 bases at J, with 9 bases between. Looked up from germline, CDR1 is LNHDA and CDR2 is SQIVND (reference sequence). CDR3 coding DNA: TGTGCCAGTAGTATATATAGCGGAAACACTGAAGCTTTCTTT. It codes for CASSIYSGNTEAFF. Filled out from reference TRBV19 and TRBJ1-1, the complete variable domain reads DGGITQSPKYLFRKEGQNVTLSCEQNLNHDAMYWYRQDPGQGLRLIYYSQIVNDFQKGDIAEGYSVSREKKESFPLTVTSAQKNPTAFYLCASSIYSGNTEAFFGQGTRLTVV.

This clone was recorded once. V usage is TRBV5-6 and J usage is TRBJ1-5; D is uncertain. Trimming removed 2 bases from V and 3 bases from J, with 12 bases in between. In germline, CDR1 is SGHDT, CDR2 YYEEEE. This CDR3 region has 15 residues. CDR3 coding DNA: TGTGCCAGCAGCTTCTGGGGAGAGAACAATCAGCCCCAGCATTTT. Translation: CASSFWGENNQPQHF. Drawing the rest from reference TRBV5-6 and TRBJ1-5, the complete variable domain is DAGVTQSPTHLIKTRGQQVTLRCSPKSGHDTVSWYQQALGQGPQFIFQYYEEEERQRGNFPDRFSGHQFPNYSSELNVNALLLGDSALYLCASSFWGENNQPQHFGDGTRLSIL.

This CDR3 reads CASSTSPGGGYTF. The CDR3 nucleotides read TGTGCCAGCAGTACCAGTCCCGGCGGTGGCTACACCTTC. The gene calls are TRBV6-2 or TRBV6-3 and TRBJ1-2; D remains ambiguous. V was clipped by 5 bases and J by 7 bases, with 14 bases between them. The germline V gene encodes CDR1 MNHEY and CDR2 SVGEGT. CDR3 length: 13 amino acids.

Concerning this clone: Distinct nucleotide sequences in the sample also encode this CDR3. This chain uses TRBV6-5 with TRBJ1-3; 7 nucleotides line up with TRBD1. The ends lost 2 bases at V and 4 bases at J; junction bases unmatched: 2. This CDR3 has 14 amino acids. The germline CDR1 and CDR2 sequences are MNHEY and SVGAGI. CDR3 amino acids: CASSYDRAGNTIYF. Here the CDR3 DNA reads TGTGCCAGCAGTTACGACAGGGCCGGAAACACCATATATTTT.

The rearrangement joins TRBV7-9 to TRBJ2-2, with TRBD1 as a possible D gene (6 bases). Germline CDR1 is SEHNR and CDR2 is FQNEAQ (reference sequence). Trimming stripped 3 bases from V and 4 bases from J, with 15 bases between. CDR3 length equals 16 residues. In DNA form, the CDR3 reads TGTGCCAGCAGCTTGGGGCAGGGGACGGTCACCGGGGAGCTGTTTTTT. Translated: CASSLGQGTVTGELFF.

This clone was seen only a few times. This chain links TRBV4-1 with TRBJ2-6; 8 bases are a match to TRBD1. CDR1 is MGHRA, CDR2 YSYEKL, per germline. This CDR3 spans 18 amino acids. V trimming: 0 bases; J trimming: 7 bases; junction bases outside the gene matches: 11. The CDR3 sequence is CASSQDGTGFSRANVLTF. CDR3 DNA: TGCGCCAGCAGCCAAGATGGGACAGGCTTTAGCCGAGCCAACGTCCTGACTTTC.

The chain carries TRBV5-6 and TRBJ2-1; D not certain. The CDR3 extends over 14 amino acids. CDR1 and CDR2 (germline): SGHDT, YYEEEE. The germline V and J ends were trimmed by 4 bases and 5 bases, with 13 bases remaining between them. The CDR3 spells CASSPQVDDNEQFF. CDR3 nucleotides: TGTGCCAGCAGCCCCCAGGTAGACGACAATGAGCAGTTCTTC. The full variable domain, completed using reference TRBV5-6 and TRBJ2-1, is DAGVTQSPTHLIKTRGQQVTLRCSPKSGHDTVSWYQQALGQGPQFIFQYYEEEERQRGNFPDRFSGHQFPNYSSELNVNALLLGDSALYLCASSPQVDDNEQFFGPGTRLTVL.

The chain recombines TRBV27 with TRBJ2-5; 10 nucleotides line up with TRBD1. Germline assignment: CDR1 MNHEY and CDR2 SMNVEV (reference sequence). CDR3 length equals 15 residues. Losses at the gene ends were 6 bases for V and 5 bases for J; bases not matched to a gene: 9. This CDR3 reads CASSRRDRGGETQYF. The CDR3 DNA reads as TGTGCCAGCAGCCGGAGGGACAGGGGAGGCGAGACCCAGTACTTC.

The rearrangement uses TRBV7-2 and TRBJ1-1, with no clear D. There are 16 residues in the CDR3. The ends were cut back, 1 base at V and 0 bases at J, with 12 bases in the middle. CDR1 is SGHTA, CDR2 FQGNSA, per germline. The CDR3 coding sequence is TGTGCCAGCAGCTTAGATGGAAGGAGTATGAACACTGAAGCTTTCTTT. It translates to CASSLDGRSMNTEAFF.

The chain is built from TRBV7-8 and TRBJ2-7, with D possibly matching TRBD2 (5 bases). CDR3 size: 13 residues. From germline, CDR1 is SGHVS and CDR2 FQNEAQ. V dropped 4 bases and J dropped 6 bases, with 13 bases sitting between them. The chain's CDR3 is CASSYRMAGEQYV. CDR3 nucleotides: TGTGCCAGCAGCTATCGCATGGCGGGCGAGCAGTACGTC.